This TCR beta chain was sequenced during a study of T cell responses to AZD1222 COVID-19 vaccine (dated by TCRdb to about 2021). In the study overall: AZD1222 recipients with second doses at about 4 weeks or about 12 weeks were pooled, because spike-specific TCR depth and breadth did not differ between schedules. A total of approximately 230 trial participants underwent TCR sequencing, of whom 207 received two doses of AZD1222 and approximately 25 received two doses of the MenACWY control vaccine. Trial participants were enrolled by age into subgroups of 18-55, 56-69 and 70-plus years, and about 150, 27 and 61 TCR-sequenced participants, respectively, were included in these subgroups. The study at large found these results: Participants were mostly white British, with more females than males. The authors suggested clonal diversity may have been underestimated. In the small 56-69-year group, the increase in depth fell short of significance, most likely because of low power. The whole spike protein was spanned by vaccine-associated CD4 TCRs, and dominant responses were seen in regions 160-218 and 743-854. Conclusions about previously exposed vaccinees were limited because only a handful of AZD1222 recipients were SARS-CoV-2 seropositive at baseline. After two AZD1222 doses, both the breadth and the depth of spike-specific TCRs were significantly higher than at day 0 and than in MenACWY recipients. Because no samples from the day 14 peak response were available, repertoires could be characterized only after the peak T cell response. Reportedly, almost half of the unique spike-specific TCRs recognized epitopes lying outside the regions that are mutated in the B.1.351 and B.1.1.7 variants.

The CDR3 regions of human TCRbeta chains were subjected to immunosequencing. The authors' analysis ran thus. TCRs in the repertoires were compared against a reference library of SARS-CoV-2-specific TCRs that had been generated with the MIRA antigen-specificity platform. Breadth was defined as the fraction of unique TCRs that were SARS-CoV-2-associated. Depth was defined as the fraction of total T cells that were SARS-CoV-2-associated. Using the MIRA data, each spike-specific TCR was assigned both to the spike region to which the TCR was reactive and to a CD4 or CD8 class. Log10-transformed breadth and depth values were compared by one-way ANOVA with Sidak's multiple comparisons tests. The table comes from immuneACCESS by way of TCRdb, which keeps in-frame sequences with V and J called. Part of the clones is missing from these tables; in studies checked, under half for an unresolved V gene and the rest for unknown reasons. That table supplies the V and J calls and clone size; D and trimming were determined from the DNA. Across this sample there are roughly 100,000 clones, with roughly 80% seen only once. The top ten clones comprise more than 4.5% of the sample.

About this clone: There is no known antigen for this receptor. No much larger clonotype is one base removed from it; base qualities were not supplied.

V and J lose 2 bases and 11 bases, and a span of 19 bases separates them. Taken from cysteine to phenylalanine, the CDR3 has 14 residues. The kept DNA is CDR3 alone, 42 bases in frame from the first base. The germline V gene encodes CDR1 SGHTS and CDR2 YDEGEE. The sample's time point label, decoded: baseline before first vaccination. Samples from vaccinated people were obtained from the UK trials COV001 and COV002, which included a single-blind randomized controlled phase 2/3 trial of AZD1222 (ChAdOx1 nCoV-19) in healthy adults. For TCRbeta chain sequencing, PBMC samples were collected from trial participants at day 0 and at day 28 after the second dose.

The sequencing here drew on peripheral blood, taken on day 0 of AZD1222 vaccination. This TCR derives from an adult in good health. The V and J genes are TRBV5-8 and TRBJ1-1, with the D gene not confidently named. The CDR3 corresponds to CASSFQYRVRAAFF. At the DNA level, the sequence is TGTGCCAGCAGCTTCCAGTATAGGGTTCGTGCGGCTTTCTTT.